This T cell receptor beta chain was identified in a study of cytomegalovirus exposure and HLA in healthy donors. CDR1 and CDR2 (germline): SGHVS, FNYEAQ. The V gene end was trimmed by 4 bases and the J gene end by 1 base; junction bases not matched to a gene: 3. The CDR3 loop spans 15 amino acids. In the PCR, 60 Vbeta and 13 Jbeta primers were used. Assay: immunoSEQ multiplex PCR; the TCRdb copy retains only in-frame clones and omits some. The data hold roughly 180,000 clones, with about four fifths observed a single time. Sequencing used PBMCs. This sequence was found in a girl aged 5 to 17 in good health and CMV-seropositive. This rearrangement joins TRBV7-6 to TRBJ1-1; 10 bases fit TRBD1. CDR3 sequence reads: CASSSGTGANTEAFF. CDR3 bases: TGTGCCAGCAGCTCCGGGACAGGGGCGAACACTGAAGCTTTCTTT.